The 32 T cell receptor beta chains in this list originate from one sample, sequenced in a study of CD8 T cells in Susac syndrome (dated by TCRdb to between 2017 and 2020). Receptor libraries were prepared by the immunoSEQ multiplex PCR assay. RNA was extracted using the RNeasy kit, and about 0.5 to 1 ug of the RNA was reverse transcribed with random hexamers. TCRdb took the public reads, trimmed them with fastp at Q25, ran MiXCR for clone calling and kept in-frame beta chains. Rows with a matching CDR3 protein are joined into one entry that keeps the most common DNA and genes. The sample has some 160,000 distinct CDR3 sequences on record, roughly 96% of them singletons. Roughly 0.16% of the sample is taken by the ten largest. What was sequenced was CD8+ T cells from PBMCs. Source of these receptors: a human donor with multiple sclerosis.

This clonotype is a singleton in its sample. The CDR3 reads CATSPDTSRHEQFF. The DNA of the CDR3 is TGTGCCACCAGCCCGGACACCTCGAGGCATGAGCAGTTCTTC. This sequence joins TRBV15 and TRBJ2-1; maybe TRBD1 (5 bases). The CDR3 extends over 14 amino acids. CDR1 and CDR2 from the germline V gene are LNHNV and YYDKDF (reference sequence). The V gene lost 5 bases and the J gene lost 8 bases, with 16 bases spanning the gap. The full variable domain, rest sourced from reference TRBV15 and TRBJ2-1, is DAMVIQNPRYQVTQFGKPVTLSCSQTLNHNVMYWYQQKSSQAPKLLFHYYDKDFNNEADTPDNFQSRRPNTSFCFLDIRSPGLGDTAMYLCATSPDTSRHEQFFGPGTRLTVL.

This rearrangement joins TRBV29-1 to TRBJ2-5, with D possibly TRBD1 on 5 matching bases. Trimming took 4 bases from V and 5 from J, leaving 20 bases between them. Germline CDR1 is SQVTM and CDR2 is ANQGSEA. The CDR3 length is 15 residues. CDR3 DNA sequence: TGCAGCGTTGTATCGGTGAGGACACTTGGGGAGACCCAGTACTTC. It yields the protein CSVVSVRTLGETQYF.

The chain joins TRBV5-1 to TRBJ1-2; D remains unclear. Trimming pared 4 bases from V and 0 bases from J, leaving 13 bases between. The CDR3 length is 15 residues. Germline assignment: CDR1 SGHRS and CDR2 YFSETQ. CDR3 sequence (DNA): TGCGCCAGCAGCGGACCCGGACCGACTAACTATGGCTACACCTTC. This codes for CASSGPGPTNYGYTF.

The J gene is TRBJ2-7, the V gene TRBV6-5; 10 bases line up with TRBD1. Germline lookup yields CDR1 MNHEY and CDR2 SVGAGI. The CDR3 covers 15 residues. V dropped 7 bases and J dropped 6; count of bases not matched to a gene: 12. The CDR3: CASTSRGTGDPEQYF. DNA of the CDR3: TGTGCCAGCACCTCTCGAGGGACAGGGGATCCCGAGCAGTACTTC.

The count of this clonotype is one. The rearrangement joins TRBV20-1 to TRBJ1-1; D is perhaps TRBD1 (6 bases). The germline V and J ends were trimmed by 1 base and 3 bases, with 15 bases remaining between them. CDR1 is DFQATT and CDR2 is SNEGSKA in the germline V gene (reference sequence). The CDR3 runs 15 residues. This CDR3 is CSARVQGDWYTEAFF. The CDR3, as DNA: TGCAGTGCTAGAGTACAGGGTGATTGGTACACTGAAGCTTTCTTT.

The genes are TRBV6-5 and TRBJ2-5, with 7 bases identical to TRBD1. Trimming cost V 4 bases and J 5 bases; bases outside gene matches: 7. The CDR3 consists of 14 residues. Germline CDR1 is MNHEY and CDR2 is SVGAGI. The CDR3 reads CASSSTGSRETQYF. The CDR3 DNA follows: TGTGCCAGCAGTTCGACAGGGAGCCGCGAGACCCAGTACTTC.

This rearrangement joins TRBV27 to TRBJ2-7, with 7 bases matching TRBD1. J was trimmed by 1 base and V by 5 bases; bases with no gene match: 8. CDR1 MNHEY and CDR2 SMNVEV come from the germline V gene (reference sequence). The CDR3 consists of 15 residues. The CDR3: CASSPTGASSYEQYF. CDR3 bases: TGTGCCAGCAGTCCAACAGGGGCATCATCCTACGAGCAGTACTTC.

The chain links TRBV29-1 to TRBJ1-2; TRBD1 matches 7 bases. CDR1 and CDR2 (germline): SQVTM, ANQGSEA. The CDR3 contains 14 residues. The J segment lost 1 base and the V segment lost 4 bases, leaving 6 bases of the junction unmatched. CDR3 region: CSVGRDRDNYGYTF. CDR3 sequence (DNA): TGCAGCGTTGGACGGGACAGAGATAACTATGGCTACACCTTC.

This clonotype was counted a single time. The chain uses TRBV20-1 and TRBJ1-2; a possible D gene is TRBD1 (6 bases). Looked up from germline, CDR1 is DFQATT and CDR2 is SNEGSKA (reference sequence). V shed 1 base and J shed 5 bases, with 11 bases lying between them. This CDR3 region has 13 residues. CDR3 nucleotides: TGCAGTGCTAGAGCGACAGGTGTTTATGGCTACACCTTC. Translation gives CSARATGVYGYTF.

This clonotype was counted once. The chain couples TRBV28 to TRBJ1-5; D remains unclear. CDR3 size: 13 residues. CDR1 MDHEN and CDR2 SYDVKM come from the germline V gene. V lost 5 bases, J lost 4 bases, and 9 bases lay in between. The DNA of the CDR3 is TGTGCCAGCAGTCCGGACGGGAATCAGCCCCAGCATTTT. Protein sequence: CASSPDGNQPQHF.

The CDR3: CASSEDNSLFYEQYF. As DNA, the CDR3 is TGTGCCAGCAGTGAAGATAATAGCTTATTCTACGAGCAGTACTTC. The rearrangement links TRBV6-1 to TRBJ2-7; D is ambiguous. Germline V gene sequence: CDR1 MNHNS, CDR2 SASEGT. V lost 1 base, J lost 3 bases, and 13 bases lay in between. This CDR3 contains 15 residues.

The CDR3 sequence is CASGLDHTDTQYF. The CDR3 coding sequence is TGTGCCAGCGGCCTGGACCACACAGATACGCAGTATTTT. The chain couples TRBV9 to TRBJ2-3, with D unresolved. This CDR3 spans 13 amino acids. Trimming stripped 7 bases from V and 2 bases from J, with 11 bases between. CDR1 and CDR2 (germline): SGDLS, YYNGEE.

In DNA form, the CDR3 reads TGTGCCAGCAGTACGCATGGACAGGGTGAGACCCAGTACTTC. This codes for CASSTHGQGETQYF. The rearrangement links TRBV27 to TRBJ2-5; 8 bases align to TRBD1. The CDR3 extends over 14 amino acids. The V segment lost 5 bases and the J segment 5 bases; nucleotides outside the gene matches: 7. Germline values: CDR1 MNHEY, CDR2 SMNVEV (reference sequence).

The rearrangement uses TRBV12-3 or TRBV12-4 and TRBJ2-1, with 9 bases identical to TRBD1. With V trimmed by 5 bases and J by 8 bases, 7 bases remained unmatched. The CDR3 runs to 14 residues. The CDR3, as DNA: TGTGCCAGCAGTCTGACAGGGGGTGGGGATGAGCAGTTCTTC. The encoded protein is CASSLTGGGDEQFF.

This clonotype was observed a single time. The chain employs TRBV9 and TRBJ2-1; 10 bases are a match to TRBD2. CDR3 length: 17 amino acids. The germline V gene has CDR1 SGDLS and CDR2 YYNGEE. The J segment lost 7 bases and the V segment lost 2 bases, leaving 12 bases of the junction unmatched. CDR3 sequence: CASSVKREGQFLNEQFF. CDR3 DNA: TGTGCCAGCAGCGTTAAGCGGGAGGGCCAATTTTTAAATGAGCAGTTCTTC.

The CDR3 nucleotides read TGTGCCAGCAGCTTACGTGGGCAGTTCGTGGATGAGCAGTTCTTC. It specifies CASSLRGQFVDEQFF. The chain couples TRBV13 to TRBJ2-1; D call uncertain. Trimming removed 2 bases from V and 8 bases from J, with 16 bases in between. Germline V CDR1 and CDR2: PRHDT, FYEKMQ (reference sequence). The CDR3 loop spans 15 amino acids.

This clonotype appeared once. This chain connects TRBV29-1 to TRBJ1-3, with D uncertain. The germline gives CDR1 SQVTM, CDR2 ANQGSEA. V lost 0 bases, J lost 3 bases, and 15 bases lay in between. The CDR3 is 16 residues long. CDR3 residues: CSVEDTGGDIGNTIYF. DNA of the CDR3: TGCAGCGTTGAAGATACGGGTGGAGATATTGGAAACACCATATATTTT.

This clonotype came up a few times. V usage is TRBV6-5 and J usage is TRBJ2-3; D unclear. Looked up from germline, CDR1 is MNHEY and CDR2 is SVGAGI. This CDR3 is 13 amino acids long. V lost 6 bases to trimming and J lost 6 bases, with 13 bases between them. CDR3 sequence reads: CASSRSLGDTQYF. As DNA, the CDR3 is TGTGCCAGCAGCCGATCTTTAGGCGATACGCAGTATTTT.

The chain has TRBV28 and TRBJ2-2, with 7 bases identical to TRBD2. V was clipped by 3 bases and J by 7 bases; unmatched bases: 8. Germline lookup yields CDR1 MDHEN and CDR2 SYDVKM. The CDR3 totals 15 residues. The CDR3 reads CASSLVSGSLGELFF. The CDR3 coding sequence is TGTGCCAGCAGTTTGGTTAGCGGGTCCCTCGGGGAGCTGTTTTTT. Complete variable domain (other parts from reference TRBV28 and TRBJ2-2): DVKVTQSSRYLVKRTGEKVFLECVQDMDHENMFWYRQDPGLGLRLIYFSYDVKMKEKGDIPEGYSVSREKKERFSLILESASTNQTSMYLCASSLVSGSLGELFFGEGSRLTVL.

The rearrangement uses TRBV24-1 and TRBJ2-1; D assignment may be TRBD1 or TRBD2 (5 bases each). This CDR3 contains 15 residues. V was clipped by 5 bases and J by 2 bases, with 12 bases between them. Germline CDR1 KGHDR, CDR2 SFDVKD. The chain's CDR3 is CATSGPGPTYNEQFF. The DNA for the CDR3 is TGTGCCACCAGTGGTCCGGGACCTACCTACAATGAGCAGTTCTTC.

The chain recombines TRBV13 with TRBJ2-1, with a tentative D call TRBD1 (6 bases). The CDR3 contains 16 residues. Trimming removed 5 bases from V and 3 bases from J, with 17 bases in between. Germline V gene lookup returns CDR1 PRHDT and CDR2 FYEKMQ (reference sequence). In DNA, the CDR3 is TGTGCCAGCAGCCGGCTCGGACAGACCATCTACAATGAGCAGTTCTTC. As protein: CASSRLGQTIYNEQFF.

CDR3 amino acids: CATKLAVYTGELFF. CDR3 DNA sequence: TGTGCCACCAAACTAGCCGTATACACCGGGGAGCTGTTTTTT. The chain is built from TRBV2 and TRBJ2-2; TRBD2 is a possible D gene (6 bases). Trimming removed 10 bases from V and 3 bases from J, with 15 bases in between. This CDR3 is built from 14 residues. Germline V gives CDR1 SNHLY, CDR2 FYNNEI.

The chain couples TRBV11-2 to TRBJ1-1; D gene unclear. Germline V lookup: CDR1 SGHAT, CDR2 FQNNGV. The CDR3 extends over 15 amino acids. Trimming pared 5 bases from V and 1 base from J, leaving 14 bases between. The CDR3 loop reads CASSRTPGRNTEAFF. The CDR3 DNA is TGTGCCAGCAGCAGAACCCCCGGGCGGAACACTGAAGCTTTCTTT.

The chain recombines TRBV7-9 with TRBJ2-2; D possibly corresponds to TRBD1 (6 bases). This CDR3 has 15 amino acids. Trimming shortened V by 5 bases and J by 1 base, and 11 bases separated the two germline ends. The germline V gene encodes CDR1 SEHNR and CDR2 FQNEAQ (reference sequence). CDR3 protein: CASSPRDMNTGELFF. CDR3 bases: TGTGCCAGCAGCCCCCGGGACATGAACACCGGGGAGCTGTTTTTT.

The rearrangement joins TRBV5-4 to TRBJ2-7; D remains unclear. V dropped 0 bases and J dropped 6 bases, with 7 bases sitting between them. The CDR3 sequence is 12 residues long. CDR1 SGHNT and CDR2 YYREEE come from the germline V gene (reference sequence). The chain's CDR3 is CASSLEGGEQYF. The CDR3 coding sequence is TGTGCCAGCAGCTTGGAAGGCGGCGAGCAGTACTTC.

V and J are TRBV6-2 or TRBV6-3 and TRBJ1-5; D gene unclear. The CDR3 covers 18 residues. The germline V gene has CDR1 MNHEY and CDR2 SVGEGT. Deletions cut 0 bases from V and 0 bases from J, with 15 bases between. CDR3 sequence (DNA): TGTGCCAGCAGTTACTCGATTTCCAGGAGTTATAGCAATCAGCCCCAGCATTTT. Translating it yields CASSYSISRSYSNQPQHF.

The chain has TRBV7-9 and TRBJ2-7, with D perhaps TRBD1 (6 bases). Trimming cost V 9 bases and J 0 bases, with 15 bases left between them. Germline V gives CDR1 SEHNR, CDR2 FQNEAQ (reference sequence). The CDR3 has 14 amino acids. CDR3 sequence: CASEGEDSSYEQYF. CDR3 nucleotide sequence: TGTGCCAGTGAGGGGGAAGACAGCTCCTACGAGCAGTACTTC.

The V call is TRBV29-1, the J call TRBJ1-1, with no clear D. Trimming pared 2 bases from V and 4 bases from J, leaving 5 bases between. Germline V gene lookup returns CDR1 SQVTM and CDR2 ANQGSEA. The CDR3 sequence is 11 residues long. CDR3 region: CSVERPTEAFF. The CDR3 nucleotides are TGCAGCGTTGAAAGACCCACTGAAGCTTTCTTT.

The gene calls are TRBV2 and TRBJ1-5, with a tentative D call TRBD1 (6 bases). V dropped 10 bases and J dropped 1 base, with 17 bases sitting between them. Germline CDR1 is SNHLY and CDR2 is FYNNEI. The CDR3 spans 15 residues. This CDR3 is CATHQGGLSNQPQHF. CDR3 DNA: TGTGCCACACACCAAGGGGGTCTCAGCAATCAGCCCCAGCATTTT.

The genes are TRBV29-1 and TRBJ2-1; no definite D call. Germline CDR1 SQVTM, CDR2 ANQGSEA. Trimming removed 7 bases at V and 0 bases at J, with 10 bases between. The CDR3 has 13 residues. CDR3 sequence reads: CSAGESSYNEQFF. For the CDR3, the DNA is TGCAGCGCCGGTGAGAGCTCCTACAATGAGCAGTTCTTC.

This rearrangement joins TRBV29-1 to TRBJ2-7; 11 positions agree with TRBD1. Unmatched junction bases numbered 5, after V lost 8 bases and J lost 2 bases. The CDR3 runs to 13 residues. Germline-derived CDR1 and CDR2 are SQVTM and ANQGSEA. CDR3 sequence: CSIGTGGTYEQYF. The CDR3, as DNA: TGCAGCATCGGGACAGGGGGTACCTACGAGCAGTACTTC.

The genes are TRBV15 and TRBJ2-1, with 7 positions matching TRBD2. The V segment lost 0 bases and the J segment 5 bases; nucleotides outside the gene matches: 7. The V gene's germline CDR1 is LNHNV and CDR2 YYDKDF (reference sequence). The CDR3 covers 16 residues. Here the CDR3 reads CATSRDLSGRDNEQFF. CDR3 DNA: TGTGCCACCAGCAGAGATCTGAGTGGGAGGGACAATGAGCAGTTCTTC.